The following is a T cell receptor (beta chain) sequence with its context. Per the germline V gene, CDR1 is SGHTA and CDR2 is FQGTGA. The CDR3 loop spans 16 amino acids. V gave up 3 bases and J gave up 2 bases, with 14 bases separating them. These data originate in a study of PD-L1 blockade in urothelial cancer. Study summary: The analyses of blood took place 3 weeks (second dose) and 6 weeks after treatment start.

TCRdb's table, derived via immunoSEQ multiplex PCR, lists solely in-frame clones and lacks some. The profile shows 75,000 to 100,000 clones, around four fifths of them singletons. Described time point: peripheral blood 6 weeks after treatment start. The TCR originated in a man in his sixties or seventies with urothelial cancer. The source was PBMCs, collected around atezolizumab (anti-PD-L1) treatment. The chain links TRBV7-3 to TRBJ1-5, with D perhaps matching TRBD1 (5 bases). The CDR3 sequence is CASSFQGRLGNQPQHF. Written as DNA, the CDR3 is TGTGCCAGCAGCTTCCAGGGAAGGTTAGGCAATCAGCCCCAGCATTTT.